This passage covers 14 T cell receptor beta chains from one sample sequenced in a study of PD-1 blockade in classical Hodgkin lymphoma. Time point denoted: cycle 4 day 1 (C4D1), after more than five weeks of nivolumab. In every patient, relapse followed autologous stem cell transplantation, while exposure to brentuximab vedotin differed. Sequenced by immunoSEQ multiplex PCR; TCRdb stores in-frame clones only, minus some. The sample has fewer than 45,000 clones; 66% are singletons. The sequencing used peripheral blood mononuclear cells (PBMCs), collected before the fourth cycle of nivolumab. These receptors all stem from a human donor with classical Hodgkin lymphoma.

V gene TRBV19 combines with J gene TRBJ2-1; 9 nucleotides agree with TRBD2. This CDR3 contains 15 residues. Trimming at V came to 4 bases and at J to 2 bases, leaving 3 bases not matched to a gene. Looked up from germline, CDR1 is LNHDA and CDR2 is SQIVND (reference sequence). The CDR3 DNA reads TGTGCCAGTAGTAGACTAGCGGAACCCTACAATGAGCAGTTCTTC. This encodes CASSRLAEPYNEQFF.

This sequence joins TRBV5-6 and TRBJ1-2, with 7 bases identical to TRBD1. The CDR3 loop spans 15 amino acids. From germline, CDR1 is SGHDT and CDR2 YYEEEE. Unmatched junction bases numbered 8, after V lost 2 bases and J lost 4 bases. In DNA form, the CDR3 reads TGTGCCAGCAGCTTAACGGACAGGTTCGTCTATGGCTACACCTTC. Translating gives CASSLTDRFVYGYTF.

The chain has TRBV11-3 and TRBJ2-5; D not resolved. This CDR3 comprises 13 residues. Germline V gene lookup returns CDR1 SGHNT and CDR2 YENEEA. Trimming stripped 1 base from V and 5 bases from J, with 8 bases between. The CDR3 loop reads CASSLGEFETQYF. The CDR3 coding sequence is TGTGCCAGCAGCTTAGGCGAATTTGAGACCCAGTACTTC.

A few counts support this clone. The chain has TRBV6-6 and TRBJ1-3; D unresolved. The CDR3 covers 13 residues. The germline V gene encodes CDR1 MNHNY and CDR2 SVGAGI (reference sequence). The germline V and J ends were trimmed by 0 bases and 7 bases, with 7 bases remaining between them. CDR3 DNA sequence: TGTGCCAGCAGTTACTCGAGTACCAACACCATATATTTT. Its protein product is CASSYSSTNTIYF.

The rearrangement uses TRBV7-2 and TRBJ1-1, with D unresolved. Trimming left V 5 bases short and J 4 bases short, with 11 bases between. The germline gives CDR1 SGHTA, CDR2 FQGNSA. The CDR3 is 13 amino acids. The CDR3 sequence is CASSKIRVTEAFF. In DNA, the CDR3 is TGTGCCAGCAGCAAAATAAGAGTCACTGAAGCTTTCTTT.

This clone was seen only a few times. The chain employs TRBV18 and TRBJ1-1; 7 positions agree with TRBD1. V lost 1 base to trimming and J lost 7 bases; unmatched junction nucleotides: 9. Per the germline V gene, CDR1 is KGHSH and CDR2 is LQKENI. The CDR3 is 15 amino acids. CDR3 DNA: TGTGCCAGCTCACCACAGCCCGGCAGGGGGGGTGAAGCTTTCTTT. Translation: CASSPQPGRGGEAFF.

The CDR3 spells CASSIGAEQYF. As DNA, the CDR3 is TGTGCCAGTAGTATCGGGGCAGAGCAGTACTTC. The rearrangement links TRBV19 to TRBJ2-7; perhaps D is TRBD1 or TRBD2 (5 bases each). CDR1 LNHDA and CDR2 SQIVND come from the germline V gene (reference sequence). This CDR3 region has 11 residues. V lost 3 bases and J 7 bases, leaving 7 bases between the germline ends. The full variable domain, rest sourced from reference TRBV19 and TRBJ2-7, is DGGITQSPKYLFRKEGQNVTLSCEQNLNHDAMYWYRQDPGQGLRLIYYSQIVNDFQKGDIAEGYSVSREKKESFPLTVTSAQKNPTAFYLCASSIGAEQYFGPGTRLTVT.

J is TRBJ2-2 and V is TRBV19; 8 bases match TRBD1. Germline values: CDR1 LNHDA, CDR2 SQIVND (reference sequence). This CDR3 spans 16 amino acids. With V trimmed by 4 bases and J by 6 bases, 10 bases remained unmatched. For the CDR3, the DNA is TGTGCCAGTAGTAACCCCCGGGACAGGCTGGCCGGGGAGCTGTTTTTT. This gives the protein CASSNPRDRLAGELFF.

The chain couples TRBV7-9 to TRBJ2-7; 8 bases match TRBD1. V was pared by 5 bases and J by 2 bases, with 8 bases of the junction left unmatched. The length of the CDR3 is 15 residues. Germline CDR1 SEHNR, CDR2 FQNEAQ (reference sequence). DNA of the CDR3: TGTGCCAGCAGCATCGCAGGGGGCGTCACCTACGAGCAGTACTTC. As protein: CASSIAGGVTYEQYF.

This clone was counted between two and nine times. V usage is TRBV2 and J usage is TRBJ1-2; TRBD1 agrees at 8 bases. V was pared by 7 bases and J by 8 bases, with 9 bases of the junction left unmatched. The CDR3 totals 13 residues. In germline, CDR1 is SNHLY, CDR2 FYNNEI. CDR3: CASINRAGGGYTF. DNA for the CDR3: TGTGCCAGCATAAACCGAGCAGGGGGCGGCTACACCTTC. The full variable domain, completed using reference TRBV2 and TRBJ1-2, is EPEVTQTPSHQVTQMGQEVILRCVPISNHLYFYWYRQILGQKVEFLVSFYNNEISEKSEIFDDQFSVERPDGSNFTLKIRSTKLEDSAMYFCASINRAGGGYTFGSGTRLTVV.

This clone was counted a single time. The rearrangement links TRBV5-6 to TRBJ2-3; TRBD1 agrees at 8 bases. This CDR3 is 14 amino acids long. V dropped 3 bases and J dropped 2; count of bases not matched to a gene: 2. Germline values: CDR1 SGHDT, CDR2 YYEEEE. The DNA for the CDR3 is TGTGCCAGCAGCTGGGACAGGCTCACAGATACGCAGTATTTT. Amino acid sequence: CASSWDRLTDTQYF.

The CDR3 is CASSATGTNEKLFF. The DNA of the CDR3 is TGTGCCAGCAGCGCCACGGGAACTAATGAAAAACTGTTTTTT. The rearrangement joins TRBV9 to TRBJ1-4; D gene uncertain. This CDR3 has 14 amino acids. In germline, CDR1 is SGDLS, CDR2 YYNGEE. V was shortened by 3 bases and J by 1 base, with 7 bases between the two germline ends. Combining the CDR3 with reference TRBV9 and TRBJ1-4 gives the whole variable domain DSGVTQTPKHLITATGQRVTLRCSPRSGDLSVYWYQQSLDQGLQFLIQYYNGEERAKGNILERFSAQQFPDLHSELNLSSLELGDSALYFCASSATGTNEKLFFGSGTQLSVL.

The rearrangement uses TRBV6-1 and TRBJ1-2; TRBD1 is a possible D gene (6 bases). CDR3 size: 15 residues. Germline CDR1 is MNHNS and CDR2 is SASEGT. Trimming left V 0 bases short and J 4 bases short, with 12 bases between. Here the CDR3 DNA reads TGTGCCAGCAGTGAAGCTCCGGGACAAGTCTATGGCTACACCTTC. Translation: CASSEAPGQVYGYTF.

J is TRBJ1-4 and V is TRBV6-5, with TRBD1 matching 7 bases. Looked up from germline, CDR1 is MNHEY and CDR2 is SVGAGI. Trimming at V came to 3 bases and at J to 4 bases, leaving 5 bases not matched to a gene. The CDR3 loop spans 15 amino acids. CDR3 sequence reads: CASSYSGTDNEKLFF. DNA for the CDR3: TGTGCCAGCAGTTATTCAGGGACAGATAATGAAAAACTGTTTTTT.